A selection of T cell receptor beta chains follows, all from one sample in a study of cytomegalovirus exposure and HLA in healthy donors. Profiled with immunoSEQ multiplex PCR; TCRdb holds only in-frame clones, not every one. The sample has under 200,000 clones. Sequenced input: PBMCs. Receptor source: a man aged 25-45 years in good health and CMV-seronegative. Each CDR3 is given with its conserved first and last residue. A D gene is named only where the DNA matches it firmly.

J gene: TRBJ1-5
CDR3 length: 15
V gene: TRBV6-1
D gene: TRBD1
CDR3 protein: CASNSGGWSNQPQHF
CDR3 DNA: TGTGCCAGCAATTCAGGGGGCTGGAGCAATCAGCCCCAGCATTTT

J gene: TRBJ2-7
CDR3 length: 17
V gene: TRBV5-4
D gene: NA
CDR3 protein: CASSPTFAKGGKDEQYF
CDR3 DNA: TGTGCCAGCAGCCCGACCTTTGCCAAGGGGGGGAAGGACGAGCAGTACTTC

J gene: TRBJ1-1
CDR3 length: 15
V gene: TRBV5-4
D gene: TRBD1
CDR3 protein: CASSLRQGAYTEAFF
CDR3 DNA: TGTGCCAGCAGCTTGAGACAGGGAGCCTACACTGAAGCTTTCTTT

J gene: TRBJ2-3
CDR3 length: 16
V gene: TRBV7-6
D gene: TRBD1
CDR3 protein: CASSLRQGIETDTQYF
CDR3 DNA: TGTGCCAGCAGTTTAAGACAGGGGATCGAAACAGATACGCAGTATTTT

J gene: TRBJ1-5
CDR3 length: 15
V gene: TRBV5-1
D gene: TRBD1
CDR3 protein: CASGTLQGSNQPQHF
CDR3 DNA: TGCGCCAGCGGCACCTTACAGGGGAGCAATCAGCCCCAGCATTTT

J gene: TRBJ1-2
CDR3 length: 12
V gene: TRBV5-4
D gene: NA
CDR3 protein: CASSPDTYGYTF
CDR3 DNA: TGTGCCAGCAGCCCCGACACCTATGGCTACACCTTC

J gene: TRBJ2-3
CDR3 length: 16
V gene: TRBV19
D gene: NA
CDR3 protein: CASSMTVASPSDTQYF
CDR3 DNA: TGTGCCAGTAGTATGACGGTGGCTAGTCCGTCAGATACGCAGTATTTT

J gene: TRBJ1-3
CDR3 length: 14
V gene: TRBV30
D gene: NA
CDR3 protein: CAWSLGLDGNTIYF
CDR3 DNA: TGTGCCTGGAGTTTGGGACTTGATGGAAACACCATATATTTT

J gene: TRBJ2-7
CDR3 length: 15
V gene: TRBV27
D gene: NA
CDR3 protein: CASSLKGGGFYEQYF
CDR3 DNA: TGTGCCAGCAGTTTAAAGGGGGGGGGCTTCTACGAGCAGTACTTC

J gene: TRBJ1-2
CDR3 length: 15
V gene: TRBV6-1
D gene: NA
CDR3 protein: CASSEQDSRFGGYTF
CDR3 DNA: TGTGCCAGCAGTGAACAGGACAGCCGGTTCGGGGGCTACACCTTC

J gene: TRBJ2-3
CDR3 length: 16
V gene: TRBV19
D gene: TRBD2
CDR3 protein: CASSPGRGLGTDTQYF
CDR3 DNA: TGTGCCAGTAGTCCGGGTAGGGGACTAGGGACAGATACGCAGTATTTT

J gene: TRBJ1-2
CDR3 length: 15
V gene: TRBV7-6
D gene: TRBD1
CDR3 protein: CASSERDRVDHGYTF
CDR3 DNA: TGTGCCAGCAGCGAACGGGACAGGGTGGATCATGGCTACACCTTC

J gene: TRBJ1-2
CDR3 length: 16
V gene: TRBV19
D gene: TRBD1
CDR3 protein: CASSITIGTVNYGYTF
CDR3 DNA: TGTGCCAGTAGTATTACAATCGGGACAGTGAACTATGGCTACACCTTC

J gene: TRBJ2-7
CDR3 length: 13
V gene: TRBV5-4
D gene: TRBD2
CDR3 protein: CASSPGLASEQYF
CDR3 DNA: TGTGCCAGCAGCCCAGGACTAGCGAGCGAGCAGTACTTC